This TCR beta chain was captured by sequencing in a study of beta chain features in type 1 diabetes. The collection from each donor was one heparinised blood draw averaging roughly 0.12 L. Staining for CD45RO/CCR7/CD25/CD127/CD95/CD27 allowed sorting of CD4+ naive, central memory, regulatory and stem cell-like memory cells. Findings and caveats of the study: Patients with type 1 diabetes showed fewer VDJ junction insertions and more deletions. Researchers caution that PCR might favor shorter templates, equally among patients and controls. Type 1 diabetes patients had moderately but significantly shorter TCRB CDR3s in all four CD4+ subsets.

To note about this clone: The antigen is not known.

Reverse transcription of all isolated RNA meant that expressed TCRB transcripts were sequenced. TCRdb's copy holds only in-frame clones and misses some; the assay was immunoSEQ multiplex PCR. The sample has roughly 700,000 clones, roughly 13% seen once. Deletions cut 7 bases from V and 1 base from J, with 10 bases between. Looked up from germline, CDR1 is ENHRY and CDR2 is SYGVKD. The CDR3 consists of 13 residues. The sequence came from a man younger than 30 with type 1 diabetes. The sequenced sample consisted of naive CD4+ T cells from blood. The rearrangement joins TRBV10-3 to TRBJ1-1; D possibly corresponds to TRBD1 (5 bases). The CDR3 loop reads CAITMDTNTEAFF. In DNA form, the CDR3 reads TGTGCCATCACTATGGACACGAACACTGAAGCTTTCTTT.